One sample yielded the 27 T cell receptor beta chains listed below, sequenced in a study of CD8 T cells in ankylosing spondylitis. Study-wide results and limits: Blood from ankylosing spondylitis patients appeared to carry a characteristic roughly 8-variant TCR beta motif.

A single record per CDR3 protein comes from TCRdb applying MiXCR to the 5' RACE reads. The repertoire includes roughly 350,000 distinct CDR3 sequences, roughly 8% of them detected once, and 14% to 15% sits in the top ten. No antigen is known for these receptors. The specimen was blood, either unsorted or a sorted T cell fraction (not recorded which). These receptors all come from a male donor with ankylosing spondylitis.

The J gene is TRBJ1-1, the V gene TRBV3-1; a weak D match, TRBD1 (5 bases). This CDR3 is built from 13 residues. Germline V gene data show CDR1 as LGHDT and CDR2 as YNNKEL (reference sequence). Trimming pared 1 base from V and 6 bases from J, leaving 9 bases between. CDR3 bases: TGTGCCAGCAGCCAAGTCAGGGCGGCTGAAGCTTTCTTT. This encodes CASSQVRAAEAFF.

This clonotype was found a few times. The chain has TRBV5-1 and TRBJ2-4; TRBD1 matches 7 bases. The CDR3 spans 14 residues. J lost 7 bases, V lost 0 bases, and 4 bases had no gene match. Germline CDR1 and CDR2: SGHRS and YFSETQ. DNA of the CDR3: TGCGCCAGCAGCTTGGCGACAGGGACCAACATTCAGTACTTC. Translation: CASSLATGTNIQYF. Looking up the rest from reference TRBV5-1 and TRBJ2-4 gives the full variable domain: KAGVTQTPRYLIKTRGQQVTLSCSPISGHRSVSWYQQTPGQGLQFLFEYFSETQRNKGNFPGRFSGRQFSNSRSEMNVSTLELGDSALYLCASSLATGTNIQYFGAGTRLSVL.

This clonotype was detected a few times. This rearrangement joins TRBV6-6 to TRBJ2-7, with 8 bases fitting TRBD1. J gave up 4 bases and V 6 bases, and 2 bases lay outside the gene matches. CDR1 and CDR2 from the germline V gene are MNHNY and SVGAGI (reference sequence). This CDR3 spans 12 amino acids. The CDR3 is CASRTGVYEQYF. The CDR3 coding sequence is TGTGCCAGCAGGACAGGGGTATACGAGCAGTACTTC.

This clonotype showed up many times. The chain's CDR3 is CASSTDWISGNTIYF. CDR3 bases: TGTGCCAGCAGCACGGACTGGATCTCTGGAAACACCATATATTTT. V gene TRBV11-2 combines with J gene TRBJ1-3; D unclear. The CDR3 loop spans 15 amino acids. Germline V lookup: CDR1 SGHAT, CDR2 FQNNGV. V was trimmed by 5 bases and J by 0 bases, leaving 11 bases between them.

This clonotype was counted many times. This chain uses TRBV5-6 with TRBJ1-3; D is unresolved. The length of the CDR3 is 14 residues. CDR1 is SGHDT, CDR2 YYEEEE, per germline. V was trimmed by 6 bases and J by 4 bases, leaving 14 bases between them. The CDR3 spells CASNFRTAGNTIYF. Here the CDR3 DNA reads TGTGCCAGCAACTTTCGGACTGCAGGAAACACCATATATTTT. The variable domain in full, completed from reference TRBV5-6 and TRBJ1-3, reads DAGVTQSPTHLIKTRGQQVTLRCSPKSGHDTVSWYQQALGQGPQFIFQYYEEEERQRGNFPDRFSGHQFPNYSSELNVNALLLGDSALYLCASNFRTAGNTIYFGEGSWLTVV.

The chain employs TRBV30 and TRBJ1-5; possibly TRBD1 for D (5 bases). CDR1 and CDR2 (germline): GTSNPN, SVGIG (reference sequence). This CDR3 is 13 amino acids long. Trimming shortened V by 8 bases and J by 3 bases, and 14 bases separated the two germline ends. Here the CDR3 reads CAGAAGTNQPQHF. The CDR3 DNA sequence: TGTGCCGGGGCTGCGGGTACCAATCAGCCCCAGCATTTT.

This clonotype was counted ten times or more. The gene calls are TRBV29-1 and TRBJ2-7; possibly TRBD1 or TRBD2 for D (6 bases each). With 4 bases removed from V and 2 bases from J, the gap between germline ends came to 9 bases. The CDR3 length is 12 residues. Germline loops: CDR1 SQVTM, CDR2 ANQGSEA. The CDR3 sequence is CSVGGGPYEQYF. The CDR3 DNA is TGCAGCGTTGGAGGGGGGCCCTACGAGCAGTACTTC.

This clonotype was seen at least ten times. This chain connects TRBV6-2 or TRBV6-3 to TRBJ1-5; D not certain. The CDR3 has 14 residues. The V end was cut by 8 bases, the J end by 7 bases, with 18 bases between. The germline gives CDR1 MNHEY, CDR2 SVGEGT. The CDR3 is CASAYGRMGQPQHF. The CDR3 region has the DNA TGTGCCAGCGCGTACGGACGGATGGGGCAGCCCCAGCATTTT.

This clonotype has a count of ten or more. This chain uses TRBV6-5 with TRBJ1-5; TRBD1 might be the D (5 bases). Germline CDR1 MNHEY, CDR2 SVGAGI. CDR3 length: 14 residues. Trimming cost V 0 bases and J 6 bases, with 9 bases left between them. The CDR3 DNA reads TGTGCCAGCAGTTACTCTGGGCAGGGTCAGCCCCAGCATTTT. Translation: CASSYSGQGQPQHF.

This clonotype was seen more than once but under ten times. This chain connects TRBV2 to TRBJ2-5; TRBD2 matches 7 bases. This CDR3 is 14 amino acids long. From germline, CDR1 is SNHLY and CDR2 FYNNEI. V was clipped by 5 bases and J by 1 base; unmatched bases: 4. CDR3 nucleotides: TGTGCCAGCAGTTCTCGGACTAGCCAAGAGACCCAGTACTTC. Amino acid sequence: CASSSRTSQETQYF.

In its sample, this clonotype was seen many times. The chain has TRBV11-1 and TRBJ1-3; D is unresolved. CDR1 is SGHAT, CDR2 FQDESV, per germline (reference sequence). The CDR3 is 15 amino acids. Trimming removed 5 bases from V and 0 bases from J, with 11 bases in between. CDR3: CASSLEDYSGNTIYF. DNA for the CDR3: TGTGCCAGCAGCCTAGAAGACTACTCTGGAAACACCATATATTTT.

This clonotype was observed many times. The CDR3 DNA sequence: TGCAGCGTTGAATATGTCGACCCAAAGTCCTCCTACGAGCAGTACTTC. Translated, it gives CSVEYVDPKSSYEQYF. This rearrangement joins TRBV29-1 to TRBJ2-7; D gene ambiguous. Germline assignment: CDR1 SQVTM and CDR2 ANQGSEA. The CDR3 runs to 16 residues. Trimming shortened V by 2 bases and J by 0 bases, and 17 bases separated the two germline ends.

This clonotype was seen more than once but under ten times. The V gene is TRBV24-1, the J gene TRBJ2-3; D unresolved. V gave up 3 bases and J gave up 2 bases, with 14 bases separating them. Germline-derived CDR1 and CDR2 are KGHDR and SFDVKD. The CDR3 contains 16 residues. CDR3 sequence: CATSDASSFDTDTQYF. The CDR3 coding sequence is TGTGCCACCAGTGATGCTTCGAGCTTTGACACAGATACGCAGTATTTT.

In its sample, this clonotype was seen many times. This chain connects TRBV5-1 to TRBJ1-1, with TRBD1 matching 7 bases. J gave up 4 bases and V 0 bases, and 6 bases lay outside the gene matches. Per germline, CDR1 SGHRS and CDR2 YFSETQ. The CDR3 runs to 15 residues. This CDR3 reads CASSLARGAITEAFF. The CDR3 DNA follows: TGCGCCAGCAGCTTGGCCAGGGGGGCGATCACTGAAGCTTTCTTT.

Comments on this clonotype: The junction shows a germline mismatch at one end, possibly a read error. The chain has TRBV29-1 and TRBJ2-4; no clear D gene. The CDR3 consists of 16 residues. CDR1 and CDR2 (germline): SQVTM, ANQGSEA. The CDR3 reads CSVGPLGGSATNIQYF. CDR3 DNA: TGCAGCGTTGGGCCCTTGGGCGGATCTGCCACAAACATTCAGTACTTC.

The chain is built from TRBV9 and TRBJ1-4, with D perhaps matching TRBD1 (6 bases). The ends were cut back, 0 bases at V and 8 bases at J, with 14 bases in the middle. The CDR3 runs 15 residues. Germline V lookup: CDR1 SGDLS, CDR2 YYNGEE. In nucleotides, the CDR3 is TGTGCCAGCAGCGTAGCTCAGGGGTTTGGAGAAAAACTGTTTTTT. It codes for CASSVAQGFGEKLFF.

The sample holds a few counts of this clonotype. The chain is built from TRBV9 and TRBJ2-3; TRBD2 might be the D (5 bases). Germline CDR1 reads SGDLS; CDR2 reads YYNGEE. The V and J ends lost 0 bases and 2 bases respectively, with 7 bases between them. CDR3 length: 14 amino acids. The DNA of the CDR3 is TGTGCCAGCAGCGTAGGTGACTACACAGATACGCAGTATTTT. Amino acid sequence: CASSVGDYTDTQYF.

Concerning this clonotype itself: A read error is possible here, since a much larger clone lies one base away. The chain has TRBV9 and TRBJ2-1; no clear D gene. This CDR3 comprises 13 residues. Germline CDR1 and CDR2: SGDLS and YYNGEE. The CDR3 DNA sequence: TGTGCCAACAGCGTAGCTCTCGGCTATGAGCAGTTCTTC. The encoded protein is CANSVALGYEQFF.

This clonotype was detected only a few times. The rearrangement links TRBV9 to TRBJ2-7; D might be TRBD2 (5 bases). V lost 0 bases and J 2 bases, leaving 18 bases between the germline ends. The CDR3 is made up of 17 amino acids. CDR1 and CDR2 (germline): SGDLS, YYNGEE. Here the CDR3 reads CASSVEKEARPPYEQYF. DNA for the CDR3: TGTGCCAGCAGCGTAGAAAAGGAGGCTAGGCCCCCCTACGAGCAGTACTTC.

J is TRBJ2-7 and V is TRBV12-3 or TRBV12-4; no firm D call. V was clipped by 6 bases and J by 4 bases, with 10 bases between them. This CDR3 spans 12 amino acids. The CDR3 region has the DNA TGTGCCAGCAGCACCATCGAGTACGAGCAGTACTTC. Its translation is CASSTIEYEQYF.

This clonotype was picked up many times. V and J are TRBV9 and TRBJ1-6; TRBD1 matches at 11 bases. Germline V CDR1 and CDR2: SGDLS, YYNGEE. The CDR3 has 14 amino acids. V dropped 2 bases and J dropped 10; count of bases not matched to a gene: 2. The CDR3 reads CASSVGTGGSPLHF. Here the CDR3 DNA reads TGTGCCAGCAGCGTTGGGACAGGGGGATCACCCCTCCACTTT.

To note about this clonotype: Possible read error: a much larger clone is one base away. The chain joins TRBV20-1 to TRBJ2-1; no clear D. The CDR3 covers 12 residues. The germline CDR1 and CDR2 sequences are DFQATT and SNEGSKA (reference sequence). The DNA for the CDR3 is TGCAGTGTGTTCGCCTCCTACAATGAGCGGTTCTTC. Its translation: CSVFASYNERFF.

Ten or more counts support this clonotype. The chain employs TRBV5-1 and TRBJ2-7, with D perhaps assigned TRBD1 or TRBD2 (5 bases each). With 0 bases removed from V and 3 bases from J, the gap between germline ends came to 10 bases. The germline CDR1 and CDR2 sequences are SGHRS and YFSETQ. The CDR3 length is 14 residues. CDR3 loop: CASSLERGFYEQYF. The CDR3 nucleotides are TGCGCCAGCAGCTTGGAGAGGGGTTTCTACGAGCAGTACTTC.

Only a few counts were recorded for this clonotype. V and J are TRBV27 and TRBJ2-1, with TRBD2 matching 9 bases. The CDR3 has 14 residues. The V gene end was trimmed by 11 bases and the J gene end by 7 bases; junction bases not matched to a gene: 12. Germline CDR1 reads MNHEY; CDR2 reads SMNVEV (reference sequence). CDR3 sequence reads: CAAMQLAGNNEQFF. In nucleotides, the CDR3 is TGTGCCGCTATGCAGCTAGCGGGAAATAATGAGCAGTTCTTC.

This clonotype occurred many times. This rearrangement joins TRBV11-3 to TRBJ2-3, with D perhaps TRBD2 (6 bases). Per germline, CDR1 SGHNT and CDR2 YENEEA. This CDR3 comprises 13 residues. Trimming pared 5 bases from V and 4 bases from J, leaving 10 bases between. In DNA form, the CDR3 reads TGTGCCAGCAGCCCCAGCGGGTCAGATACGCAGTATTTT. Amino acids: CASSPSGSDTQYF. Based on the CDR3 plus reference TRBV11-3 and TRBJ2-3, the full variable domain is EAGVVQSPRYKIIEKKQPVAFWCNPISGHNTLYWYLQNLGQGPELLIRYENEEAVDDSQLPKDRFSAERLKGVDSTLKIQPAELGDSAVYLCASSPSGSDTQYFGPGTRLTVL.

This chain joins TRBV9 and TRBJ2-5, with a tentative D call TRBD1 (5 bases). This CDR3 spans 13 amino acids. Per the germline V gene, CDR1 is SGDLS and CDR2 is YYNGEE. The V end lost 3 bases, the J end lost 3 bases, and 9 bases lay between the germline ends. The CDR3 spells CASSAGHKETQYF. The CDR3 region has the DNA TGTGCCAGCAGCGCAGGACATAAAGAGACCCAGTACTTC.

In this sample, this clonotype turned up many times. The V and J genes are TRBV28 and TRBJ2-7; 7 bases fit TRBD2. The V segment lost 3 bases and the J segment 6 bases; nucleotides outside the gene matches: 11. The V gene's germline CDR1 is MDHEN and CDR2 SYDVKM. The CDR3 covers 15 residues. CDR3 loop: CASSLRAGALSEQYF. In DNA, the CDR3 is TGTGCCAGCAGTTTGAGGGCGGGAGCCCTGAGCGAGCAGTACTTC.